The TCR beta chain under discussion was sequenced for a study of blood T cell repertoires in COVID-19. As for the study in general: The study drew acute and convalescent COVID-19 samples from the United States, Italy and Spain. The cDNA or gDNA used as material had been derived from T cells, B-cell-depleted T cells, or PBMCs.

Per the original data handling: Reference gene primer amplification yielded estimated nucleated cell counts. Assay: immunoSEQ multiplex PCR; the TCRdb copy retains only in-frame clones and omits some. That table is the source of V, J and clone size, and D and trimming were worked out from the DNA. The table records some 100,000 clones, 81% of them present only once. V was cut by 6 bases and J by 0 bases, with 17 bases left in between. This CDR3 has 16 residues. Germline lookup yields CDR1 SQVTM and CDR2 ANQGSEA. This clone turned up a few times. The rearrangement uses TRBV29-1 and TRBJ1-4, with D tentatively TRBD1 (5 bases). The sequenced material came from peripheral blood. This sequence originates from a man aged 80 or over with active or convalescent COVID-19. The CDR3 sequence is CSVGVQGVATNEKLFF. CDR3 DNA sequence: TGCAGCGTGGGTGTGCAGGGCGTTGCAACTAATGAAAAACTGTTTTTT.